The clone carrying this T cell receptor beta chain was recorded only once. The second PCR ran about 6 to 12 cycles with a sample-barcoded 5' primer and J-beta primers. Each CDR3 protein is one row after TCRdb ran MiXCR on the 5' RACE reads. This sample carries over 600,000 distinct CDR3 sequences, more than 20% of them seen once, and the ten largest clones take 3% to 4.5%. This entry is derived from a study of blood T cells in healthy people across ages. In the study overall: In model experiments, template switching was able to capture about one barcoded beta molecule for every two T cells that were present.

The sequence was collected from a man between 65 and 80 years old in good health. The sequenced sample was blood.

CDR3 in DNA: TGCAGTGCTAGAGGGACAGGGAACATCTACGAGCAGTACTTC. Amino acid sequence: CSARGTGNIYEQYF. The V call is TRBV20-1, the J call TRBJ2-7, with 8 nucleotides matching TRBD1. The trim removed 1 base at V and 3 bases at J, leaving 5 bases unmatched. The CDR3 runs 14 residues. CDR1 is DFQATT, CDR2 SNEGSKA, per germline (reference sequence).